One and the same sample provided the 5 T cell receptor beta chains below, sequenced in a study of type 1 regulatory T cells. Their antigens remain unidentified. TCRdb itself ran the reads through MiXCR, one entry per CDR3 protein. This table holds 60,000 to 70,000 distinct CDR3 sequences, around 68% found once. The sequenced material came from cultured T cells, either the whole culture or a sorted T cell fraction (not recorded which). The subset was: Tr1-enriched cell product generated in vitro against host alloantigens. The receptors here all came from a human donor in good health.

For the CDR3, the DNA is TGTGCCAGCAGGCCGCAGCCTACAACTAATGAAAAACTGTTTTTT. Protein sequence: CASRPQPTTNEKLFF. This sequence joins TRBV6-1 and TRBJ1-4; D not resolved. V lost 6 bases to trimming and J lost 0 bases, with 11 bases between them. There are 15 residues in the CDR3. Germline CDR1 is MNHNS and CDR2 is SASEGT.

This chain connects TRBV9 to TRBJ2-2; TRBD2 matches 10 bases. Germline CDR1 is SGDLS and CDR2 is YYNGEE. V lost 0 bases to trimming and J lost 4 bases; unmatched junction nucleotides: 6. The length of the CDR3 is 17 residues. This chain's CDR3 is CASSVGGLAQITGELFF. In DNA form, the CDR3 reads TGTGCCAGCAGCGTAGGGGGACTAGCGCAAATCACCGGGGAGCTGTTTTTT. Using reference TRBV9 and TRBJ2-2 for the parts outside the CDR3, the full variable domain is DSGVTQTPKHLITATGQRVTLRCSPRSGDLSVYWYQQSLDQGLQFLIQYYNGEERAKGNILERFSAQQFPDLHSELNLSSLELGDSALYFCASSVGGLAQITGELFFGEGSRLTVL.

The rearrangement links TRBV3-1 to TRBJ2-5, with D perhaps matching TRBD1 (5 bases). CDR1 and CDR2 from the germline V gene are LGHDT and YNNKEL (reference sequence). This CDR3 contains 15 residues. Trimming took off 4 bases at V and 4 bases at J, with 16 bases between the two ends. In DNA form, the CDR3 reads TGTGCCAGCAGCCCCAAGGACATACGGGCAGAGACCCAGTACTTC. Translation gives CASSPKDIRAETQYF.

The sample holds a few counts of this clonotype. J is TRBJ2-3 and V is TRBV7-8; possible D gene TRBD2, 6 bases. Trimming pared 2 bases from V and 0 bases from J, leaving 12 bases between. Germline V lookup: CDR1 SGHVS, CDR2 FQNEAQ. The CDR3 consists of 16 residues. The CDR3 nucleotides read TGTGCCAGCAGCTTATTTCTCGCGGGAAGCACAGATACGCAGTATTTT. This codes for CASSLFLAGSTDTQYF.

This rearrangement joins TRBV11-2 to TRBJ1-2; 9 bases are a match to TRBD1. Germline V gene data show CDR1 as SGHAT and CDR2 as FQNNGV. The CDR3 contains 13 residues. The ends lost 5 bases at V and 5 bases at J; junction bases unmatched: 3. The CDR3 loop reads CASSPDRGYGYTF. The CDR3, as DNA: TGTGCCAGCAGCCCCGACAGGGGGTATGGCTACACCTTC.